This paragraph covers one T cell receptor (beta chain) sequence. The antigen remains undetermined. The germline V and J ends were trimmed by 4 bases and 3 bases, with 18 bases remaining between them. The CDR3 has 16 amino acids. Germline loops: CDR1 LNHDA, CDR2 SQIVND (reference sequence). This sample stems from a study of T cell repertoires in cytomegalovirus infection. As for the study in general: A matching HLA type, together with CMV infection, was signaled by public TCR beta signatures. Study-level points and caveats: Identification of carriers of CMV plus the relevant HLA was performed using cumulative public TCR beta family frequency.

TCRdb analysed the reads with MiXCR anew, one entry per CDR3 protein. The sample comprises 300,000 to 400,000 distinct CDR3 sequences, almost 30% of which are singletons, and about 19% rests with the top ten. The source material was cultured PBMCs, sampled from culture after CMV antigen stimulation. This clonotype was obtained from a human donor in good health (CMV status not recorded). Some clones in this sample may be carry-over from other donors' samples. The genes are TRBV19 and TRBJ1-2; perhaps TRBD1 as D (6 bases). The CDR3 loop reads CASSTLGGPSDYGYTF. The CDR3 DNA is TGTGCCAGTAGTACCTTGGGGGGGCCTTCCGACTATGGCTACACCTTC.